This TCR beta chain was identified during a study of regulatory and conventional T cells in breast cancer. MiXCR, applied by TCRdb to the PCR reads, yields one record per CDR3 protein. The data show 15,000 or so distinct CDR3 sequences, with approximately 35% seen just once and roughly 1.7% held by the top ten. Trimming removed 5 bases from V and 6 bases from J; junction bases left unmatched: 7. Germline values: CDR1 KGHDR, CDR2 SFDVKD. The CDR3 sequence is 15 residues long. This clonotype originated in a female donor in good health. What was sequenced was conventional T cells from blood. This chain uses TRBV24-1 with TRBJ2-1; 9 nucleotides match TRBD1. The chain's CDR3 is CATSVGGQGRNEQFF. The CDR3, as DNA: TGTGCCACCAGTGTCGGTGGACAGGGGCGCAATGAGCAGTTCTTC.